The next 6 T cell receptor beta chains were all read from a single sample in a study of blood T cell repertoires in COVID-19. TCRdb's copy holds only in-frame clones and misses some; the assay was immunoSEQ multiplex PCR. The table records around 200,000 clones, about 85% of them present only once. Sequencing used PBMCs or T cells enriched from blood (not recorded which). Source of these receptors: a man in his forties who had recovered from COVID-19.

The table lists this clone with a count of one. The chain employs TRBV5-1 and TRBJ2-7; D is ambiguous. Germline CDR1 SGHRS, CDR2 YFSETQ. The CDR3 length is 16 residues. With 0 bases removed from V and 2 bases from J, the gap between germline ends came to 15 bases. This CDR3 is CASSLADRSTTYEQYF. The CDR3 coding sequence is TGCGCCAGCAGCTTGGCCGATCGGTCCACCACCTACGAGCAGTACTTC.

The rearrangement uses TRBV9 and TRBJ1-5; D possibly corresponds to TRBD1 (6 bases). The CDR3 is 14 amino acids. Per germline, CDR1 SGDLS and CDR2 YYNGEE. The V end was cut by 3 bases, the J end by 6 bases, with 13 bases between. The CDR3 region is CASSEGGLSQPQHF. The CDR3 DNA reads TGTGCCAGCAGCGAGGGGGGGTTGAGTCAGCCCCAGCATTTT.

The gene calls are TRBV11-2 and TRBJ1-3, with D perhaps TRBD1 (5 bases). The CDR3 totals 12 residues. Germline lookup yields CDR1 SGHAT and CDR2 FQNNGV. The V gene lost 5 bases and the J gene lost 11 bases, with 13 bases spanning the gap. CDR3 region: CASSPPPGAIYF. Here the CDR3 DNA reads TGTGCCAGCAGCCCACCGCCGGGGGCCATATATTTT.

The rearrangement uses TRBV2 and TRBJ2-3; the match to TRBD1 covers 9 bases. CDR3 length: 16 amino acids. Germline trimming cut 7 bases from V and 4 bases from J; bases unmatched to any gene: 12. CDR1 and CDR2 from the germline V gene are SNHLY and FYNNEI. CDR3 coding DNA: TGTGCCAGCATCTCGGGACAGGGACTTAAAGCAGATACGCAGTATTTT. It translates to CASISGQGLKADTQYF.

The rearrangement joins TRBV3-1 (or the pseudogene TRBV3-2) to TRBJ2-5, with 9 bases aligning to TRBD2. The CDR3 has 16 residues. V was pared by 6 bases and J by 1 base, with 9 bases of the junction left unmatched. CDR1 is LGHDT and CDR2 is YNNKEL in the germline V gene (reference sequence). This CDR3 reads CASRTPGLALQETQYF. The DNA for the CDR3 is TGTGCCAGCAGGACTCCGGGACTAGCCCTCCAAGAGACCCAGTACTTC.

This rearrangement joins TRBV28 to TRBJ1-2; D is possibly TRBD1 (5 bases). Trimming left V 6 bases short and J 8 bases short, with 22 bases between. Per germline, CDR1 MDHEN and CDR2 SYDVKM. This CDR3 comprises 15 residues. As DNA, the CDR3 is TGTGCCAGCAGCCGAACTCCCCAGGGTATGAACGGCTACACCTTC. Its translation is CASSRTPQGMNGYTF.